This paragraph reports one T cell receptor (beta chain). This entry comes from a study of cytomegalovirus exposure and HLA in healthy donors. Study at large: For the 300 to 400 genotyped donors, around 76% fell within the Caucasian-associated ancestry cluster.

The PCR employed 60 Vbeta primers together with 13 Jbeta primers. The data were produced by immunoSEQ multiplex PCR, yet TCRdb's version contains in-frame clones alone and is incomplete. The sample yields more than 110,000 clones, around 79% seen once. The CDR3 totals 17 residues. Trimming pared 0 bases from V and 3 bases from J, leaving 18 bases between. Per germline, CDR1 SGHAT and CDR2 FQNNGV. The source material was PBMCs. The receptor comes from a female donor in good health and CMV-seronegative. V and J are TRBV11-2 and TRBJ2-7; a possible D gene is TRBD2 (6 bases). The CDR3 DNA reads as TGTGCCAGCAGCTTAGATCTTGTAGGGGCCGGGGGCTACGAGCAGTACTTC. Translation: CASSLDLVGAGGYEQYF.